What follows describes a single T cell receptor beta chain. This sample was taken from a study of blood T cell repertoires in COVID-19. Participants came from under 30 US areas, aged roughly 18 to 90 years. Original processing methods: Reference gene primers were amplified, and this amplification served to estimate nucleated cell counts. Assay: immunoSEQ multiplex PCR; the TCRdb copy retains only in-frame clones and omits some. V, J and clone size derive from that table, while D and trimming were established from the DNA sequence. Of some 270,000 clones listed, around nine tenths are singletons. The V end was cut by 1 base, the J end by 1 base, with 11 bases between. Per the germline V gene, CDR1 is SGDLS and CDR2 is YYNGEE. The CDR3 covers 15 residues.

This TCR came from a woman between 55 and 75 years old who had recovered from COVID-19. Sequencing was carried out using PBMCs or T cells enriched from blood (not recorded which). This sequence joins TRBV9 and TRBJ1-2, with D tentatively TRBD1 (6 bases). CDR3 bases: TGTGCCAGCAGCGTAAACAGGGATCATAACTATGGCTACACCTTC. Its protein product is CASSVNRDHNYGYTF.